This T cell receptor beta chain was recorded in a study of T cell responses to AZD1222 COVID-19 vaccine. The assay was immunoSEQ multiplex PCR, and TCRdb's table has in-frame clones only and misses some. This sample has some 83,000 clones, with approximately 91% found just once. Trimming shortened V by 5 bases and J by 2 bases, and 14 bases separated the two germline ends. In germline, CDR1 is SGHKS, CDR2 YYEKEE (reference sequence). The CDR3 is 14 residues long. V usage is TRBV5-5 and J usage is TRBJ2-7; unclear D gene. This TCR was recovered from an adult who received the AZD1222 COVID-19 vaccine. The sequenced sample was peripheral blood, obtained 28 days after the second AZD1222 dose. CDR3 in DNA: TGTGCCAGCAGGTACCGCACTTTAACCTACGAGCAGTACTTC. It encodes CASRYRTLTYEQYF.